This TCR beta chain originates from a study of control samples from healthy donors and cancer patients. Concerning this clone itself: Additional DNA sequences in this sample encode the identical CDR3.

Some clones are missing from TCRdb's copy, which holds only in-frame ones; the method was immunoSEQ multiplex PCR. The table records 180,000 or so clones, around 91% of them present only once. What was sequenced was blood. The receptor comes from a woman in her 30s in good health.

The CDR3 spells CASSPGQANEKLFF. CDR3 in DNA: TGTGCCAGCAGCCCGGGACAGGCTAATGAAAAACTGTTTTTT. The chain links TRBV7-9 to TRBJ1-4, with 8 positions matching TRBD1. Germline trimming cut 5 bases from V and 3 bases from J; bases unmatched to any gene: 2. The CDR3 length is 14 residues. Germline CDR1 SEHNR, CDR2 FQNEAQ (reference sequence).